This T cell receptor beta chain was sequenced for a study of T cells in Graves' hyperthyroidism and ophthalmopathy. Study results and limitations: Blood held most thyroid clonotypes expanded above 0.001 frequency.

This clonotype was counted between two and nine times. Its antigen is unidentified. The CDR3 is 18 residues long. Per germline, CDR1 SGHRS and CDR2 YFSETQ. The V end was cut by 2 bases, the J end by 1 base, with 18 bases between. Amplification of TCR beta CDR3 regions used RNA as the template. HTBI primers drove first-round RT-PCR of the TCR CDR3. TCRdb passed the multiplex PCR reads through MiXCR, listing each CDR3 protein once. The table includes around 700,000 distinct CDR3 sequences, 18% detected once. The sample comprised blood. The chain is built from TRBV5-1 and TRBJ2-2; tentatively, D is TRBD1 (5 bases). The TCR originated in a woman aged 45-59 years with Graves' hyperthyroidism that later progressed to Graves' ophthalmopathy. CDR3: CASSFISGKGVNTGELFF. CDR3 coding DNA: TGCGCCAGCAGCTTTATTTCAGGGAAAGGGGTGAACACCGGGGAGCTGTTTTTT. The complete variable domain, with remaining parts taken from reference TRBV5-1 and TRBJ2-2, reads KAGVTQTPRYLIKTRGQQVTLSCSPISGHRSVSWYQQTPGQGLQFLFEYFSETQRNKGNFPGRFSGRQFSNSRSEMNVSTLELGDSALYLCASSFISGKGVNTGELFFGEGSRLTVL.